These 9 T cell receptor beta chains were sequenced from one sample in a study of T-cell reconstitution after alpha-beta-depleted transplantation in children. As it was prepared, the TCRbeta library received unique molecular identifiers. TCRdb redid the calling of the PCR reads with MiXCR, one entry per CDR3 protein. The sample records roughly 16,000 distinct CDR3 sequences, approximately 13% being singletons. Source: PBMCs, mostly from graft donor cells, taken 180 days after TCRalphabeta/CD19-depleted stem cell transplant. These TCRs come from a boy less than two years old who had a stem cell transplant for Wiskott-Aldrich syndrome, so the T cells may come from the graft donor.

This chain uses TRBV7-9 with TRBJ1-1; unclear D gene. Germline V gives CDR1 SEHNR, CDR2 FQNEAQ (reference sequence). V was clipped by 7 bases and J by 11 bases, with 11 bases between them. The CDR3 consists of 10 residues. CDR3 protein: CASIPDGAFF. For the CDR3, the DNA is TGTGCCAGCATCCCGGACGGGGCTTTCTTT.

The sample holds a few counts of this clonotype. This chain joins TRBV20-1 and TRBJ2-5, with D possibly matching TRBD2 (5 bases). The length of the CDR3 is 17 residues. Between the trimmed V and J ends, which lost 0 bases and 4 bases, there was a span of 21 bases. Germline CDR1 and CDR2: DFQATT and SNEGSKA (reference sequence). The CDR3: CSARDYLTVRARETQYF. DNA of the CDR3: TGCAGTGCTAGAGATTATTTAACGGTGAGGGCCAGAGAGACCCAGTACTTC.

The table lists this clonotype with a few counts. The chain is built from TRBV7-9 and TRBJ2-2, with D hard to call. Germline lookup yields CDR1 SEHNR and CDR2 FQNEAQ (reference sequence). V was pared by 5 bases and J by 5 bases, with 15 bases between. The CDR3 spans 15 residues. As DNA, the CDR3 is TGTGCCAGCAGCGCAGGAGCCGGCATAACCGGGGAGCTGTTTTTT. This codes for CASSAGAGITGELFF.

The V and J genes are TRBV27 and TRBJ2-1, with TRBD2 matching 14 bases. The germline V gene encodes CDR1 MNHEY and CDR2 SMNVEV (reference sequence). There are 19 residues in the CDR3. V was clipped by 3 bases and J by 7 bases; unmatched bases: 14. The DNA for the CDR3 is TGTGCCAGCAGTTTTCAAGAGACTAGCGGGAGGGCCAGCGTAAATGAGCAGTTCTTC. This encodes CASSFQETSGRASVNEQFF.

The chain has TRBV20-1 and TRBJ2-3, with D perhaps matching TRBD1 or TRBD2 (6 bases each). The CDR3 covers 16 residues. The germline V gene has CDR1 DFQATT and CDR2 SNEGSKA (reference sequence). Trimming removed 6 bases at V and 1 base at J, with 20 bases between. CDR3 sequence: CSAKGVGRLGTDTQYF. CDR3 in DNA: TGCAGTGCCAAGGGGGTTGGGAGACTAGGCACAGATACGCAGTATTTT.

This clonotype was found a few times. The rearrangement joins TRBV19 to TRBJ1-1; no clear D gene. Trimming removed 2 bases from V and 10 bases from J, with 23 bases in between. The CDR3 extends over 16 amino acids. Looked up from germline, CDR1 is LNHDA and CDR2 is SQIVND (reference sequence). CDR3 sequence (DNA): TGTGCCAGTAGTATAAGGCCTCGTTCCGAAATCCAAGGAGCTTTCTTT. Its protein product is CASSIRPRSEIQGAFF.

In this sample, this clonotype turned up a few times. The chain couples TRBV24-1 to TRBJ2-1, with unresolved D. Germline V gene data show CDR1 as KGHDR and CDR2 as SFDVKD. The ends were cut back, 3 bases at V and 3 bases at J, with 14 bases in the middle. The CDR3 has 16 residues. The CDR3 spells CATSDPRTGNYNEQFF. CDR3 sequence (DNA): TGTGCCACCAGTGATCCCCGGACCGGAAACTACAATGAGCAGTTCTTC.

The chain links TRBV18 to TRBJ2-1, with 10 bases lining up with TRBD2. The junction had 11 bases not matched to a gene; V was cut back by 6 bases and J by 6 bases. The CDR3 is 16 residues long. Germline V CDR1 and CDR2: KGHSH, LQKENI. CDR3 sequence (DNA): TGTGCCAGCTCCCAAGGCCTAGCGGGAGTCTTCAATGAGCAGTTCTTC. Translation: CASSQGLAGVFNEQFF.

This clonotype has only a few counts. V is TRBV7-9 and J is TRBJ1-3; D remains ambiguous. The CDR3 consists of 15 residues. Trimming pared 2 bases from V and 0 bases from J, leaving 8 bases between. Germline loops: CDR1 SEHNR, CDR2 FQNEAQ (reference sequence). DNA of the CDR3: TGTGCCAGCAGCTTAAGGGCTAGCTCTGGAAACACCATATATTTT. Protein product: CASSLRASSGNTIYF.